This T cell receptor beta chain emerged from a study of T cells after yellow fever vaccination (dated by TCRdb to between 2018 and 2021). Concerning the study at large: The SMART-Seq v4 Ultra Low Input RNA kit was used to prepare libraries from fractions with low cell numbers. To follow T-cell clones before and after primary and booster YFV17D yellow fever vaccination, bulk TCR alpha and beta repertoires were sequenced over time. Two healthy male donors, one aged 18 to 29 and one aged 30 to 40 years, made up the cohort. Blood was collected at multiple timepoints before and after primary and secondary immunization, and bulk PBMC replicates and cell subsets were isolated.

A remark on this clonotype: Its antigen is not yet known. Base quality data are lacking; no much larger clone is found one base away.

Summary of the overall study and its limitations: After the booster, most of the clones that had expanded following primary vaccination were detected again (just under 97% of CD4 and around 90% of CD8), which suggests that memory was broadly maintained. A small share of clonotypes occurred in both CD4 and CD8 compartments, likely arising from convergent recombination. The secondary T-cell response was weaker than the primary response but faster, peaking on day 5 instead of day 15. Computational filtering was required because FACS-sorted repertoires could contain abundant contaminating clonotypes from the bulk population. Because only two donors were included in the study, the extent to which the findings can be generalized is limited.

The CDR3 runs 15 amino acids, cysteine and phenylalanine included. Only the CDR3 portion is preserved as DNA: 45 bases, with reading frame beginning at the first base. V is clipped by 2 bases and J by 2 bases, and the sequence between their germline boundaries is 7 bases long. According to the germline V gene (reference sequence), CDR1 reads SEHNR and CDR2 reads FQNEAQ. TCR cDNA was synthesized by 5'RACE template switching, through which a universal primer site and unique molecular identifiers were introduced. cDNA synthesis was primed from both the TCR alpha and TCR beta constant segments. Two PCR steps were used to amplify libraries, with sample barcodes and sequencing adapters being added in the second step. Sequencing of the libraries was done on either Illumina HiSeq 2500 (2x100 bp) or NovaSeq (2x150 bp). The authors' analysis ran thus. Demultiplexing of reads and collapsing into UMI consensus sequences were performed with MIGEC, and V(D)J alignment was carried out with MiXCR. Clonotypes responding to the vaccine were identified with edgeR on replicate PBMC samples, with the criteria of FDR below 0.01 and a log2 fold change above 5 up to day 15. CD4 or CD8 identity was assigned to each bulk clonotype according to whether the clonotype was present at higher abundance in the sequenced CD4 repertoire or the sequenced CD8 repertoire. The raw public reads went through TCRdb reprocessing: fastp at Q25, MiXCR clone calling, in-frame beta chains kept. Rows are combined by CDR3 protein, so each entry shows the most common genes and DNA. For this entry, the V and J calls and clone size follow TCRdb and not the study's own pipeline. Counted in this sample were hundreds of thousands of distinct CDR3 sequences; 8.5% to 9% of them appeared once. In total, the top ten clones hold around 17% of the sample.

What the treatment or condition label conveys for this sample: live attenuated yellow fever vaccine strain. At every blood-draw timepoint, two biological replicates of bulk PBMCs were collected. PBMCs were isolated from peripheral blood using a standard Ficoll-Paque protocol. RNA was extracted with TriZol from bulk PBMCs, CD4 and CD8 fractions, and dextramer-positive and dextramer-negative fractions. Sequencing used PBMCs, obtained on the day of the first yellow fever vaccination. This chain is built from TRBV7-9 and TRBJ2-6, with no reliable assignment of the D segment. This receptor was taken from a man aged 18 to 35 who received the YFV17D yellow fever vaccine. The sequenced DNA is TGTGCCAGCAGCTTACACGGAGCTGGGGCCAACGTCCTGACTTTC. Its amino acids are CASSLHGAGANVLTF.